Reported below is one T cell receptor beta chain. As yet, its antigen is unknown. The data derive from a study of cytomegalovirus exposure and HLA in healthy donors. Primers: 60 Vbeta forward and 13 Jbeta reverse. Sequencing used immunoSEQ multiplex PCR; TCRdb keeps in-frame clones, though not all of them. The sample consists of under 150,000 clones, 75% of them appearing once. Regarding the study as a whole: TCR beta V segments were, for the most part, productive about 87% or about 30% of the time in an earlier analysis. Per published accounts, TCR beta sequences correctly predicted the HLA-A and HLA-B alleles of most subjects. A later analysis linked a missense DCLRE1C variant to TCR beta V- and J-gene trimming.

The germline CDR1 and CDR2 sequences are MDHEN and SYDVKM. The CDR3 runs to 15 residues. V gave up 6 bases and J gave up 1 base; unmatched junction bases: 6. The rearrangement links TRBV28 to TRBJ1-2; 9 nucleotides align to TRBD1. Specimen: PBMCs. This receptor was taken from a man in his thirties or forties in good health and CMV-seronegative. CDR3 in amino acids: CASRGQGGINYGYTF. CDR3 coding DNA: TGTGCCAGCAGGGGACAGGGAGGGATTAACTATGGCTACACCTTC.